This TCR beta chain is drawn from a study of identical twins. The study's findings and limits: In monozygotic twins, models underestimated the sharing of out-of-frame TCR alpha.

This clonotype turned up a few times. Its antigen is not known. Unique molecular identifiers were in the cDNA, with template-switch universal primer binding. TCRdb independently ran MiXCR on the 5' RACE reads; one entry per CDR3 protein. This table holds about 160,000 distinct CDR3 sequences, approximately 4% found once. The specimen was memory T cells sorted from blood. The source is a young man in good health.

DNA for the CDR3: TGCGCCTCCTCAGGGGGGGACAATCAGCCCCAGCATTTT. Translating gives CASSGGDNQPQHF. V is TRBV10-2 and J is TRBJ1-5; TRBD1 matches 7 bases. With V trimmed by 11 bases and J by 3 bases, 7 bases remained unmatched. The CDR3 totals 13 residues. The germline CDR1 and CDR2 sequences are WSHSY and SAAADI.